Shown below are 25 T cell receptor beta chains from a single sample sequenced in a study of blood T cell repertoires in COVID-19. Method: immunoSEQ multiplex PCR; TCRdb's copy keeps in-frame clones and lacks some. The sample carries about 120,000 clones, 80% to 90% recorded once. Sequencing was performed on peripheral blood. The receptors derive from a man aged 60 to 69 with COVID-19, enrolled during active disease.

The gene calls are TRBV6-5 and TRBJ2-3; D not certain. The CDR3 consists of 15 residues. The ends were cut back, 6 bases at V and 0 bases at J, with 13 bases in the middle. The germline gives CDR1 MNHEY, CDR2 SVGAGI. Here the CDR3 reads CASRNRDTSTDTQYF. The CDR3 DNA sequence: TGTGCCAGCAGGAACAGAGATACTAGCACAGATACGCAGTATTTT.

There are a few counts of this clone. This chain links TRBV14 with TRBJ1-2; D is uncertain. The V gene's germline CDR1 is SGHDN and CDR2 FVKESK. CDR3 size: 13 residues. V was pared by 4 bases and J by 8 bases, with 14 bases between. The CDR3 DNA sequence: TGTGCCAGCAGCCGCATGCTCTCTGAGGGCTACACCTTC. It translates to CASSRMLSEGYTF.

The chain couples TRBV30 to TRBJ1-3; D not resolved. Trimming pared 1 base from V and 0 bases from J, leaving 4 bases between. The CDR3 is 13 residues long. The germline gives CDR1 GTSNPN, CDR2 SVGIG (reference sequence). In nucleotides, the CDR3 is TGTGCCTGGAGTGCCGGCTCTGGAAACACCATATATTTT. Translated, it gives CAWSAGSGNTIYF.

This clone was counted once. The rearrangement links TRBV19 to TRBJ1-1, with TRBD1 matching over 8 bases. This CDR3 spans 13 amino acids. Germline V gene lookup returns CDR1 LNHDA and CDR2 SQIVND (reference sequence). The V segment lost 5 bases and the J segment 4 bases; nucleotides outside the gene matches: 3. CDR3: CASSPDRVTEAFF. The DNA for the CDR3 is TGTGCCAGTAGTCCGGACAGGGTCACTGAAGCTTTCTTT.

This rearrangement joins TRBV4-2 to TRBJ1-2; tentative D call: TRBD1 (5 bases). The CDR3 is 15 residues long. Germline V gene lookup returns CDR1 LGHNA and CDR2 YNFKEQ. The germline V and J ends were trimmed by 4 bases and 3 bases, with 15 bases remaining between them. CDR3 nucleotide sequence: TGTGCCAGCAGCCCTAGCGGGGGTGGGTACTATGGCTACACCTTC. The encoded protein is CASSPSGGGYYGYTF.

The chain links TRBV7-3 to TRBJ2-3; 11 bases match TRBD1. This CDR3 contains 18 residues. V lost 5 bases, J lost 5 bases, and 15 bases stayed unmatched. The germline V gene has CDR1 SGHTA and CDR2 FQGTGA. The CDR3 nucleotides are TGTGCCAGCAGCCCAACCGGCGGGACAGGGGGTGCAAAAGATACGCAGTATTTT. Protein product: CASSPTGGTGGAKDTQYF. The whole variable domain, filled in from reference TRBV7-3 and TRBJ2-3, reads GAGVSQTPSNKVTEKGKYVELRCDPISGHTALYWYRQSLGQGPEFLIYFQGTGAADDSGLPNDRFFAVRPEGSVSTLKIQRTERGDSAVYLCASSPTGGTGGAKDTQYFGPGTRLTVL.

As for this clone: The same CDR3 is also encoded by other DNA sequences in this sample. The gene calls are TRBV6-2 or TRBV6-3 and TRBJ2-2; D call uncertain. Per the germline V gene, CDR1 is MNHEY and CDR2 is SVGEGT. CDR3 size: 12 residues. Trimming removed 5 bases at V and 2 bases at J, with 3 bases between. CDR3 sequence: CASSRNTGELFF. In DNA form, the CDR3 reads TGTGCCAGCAGTCGTAACACCGGGGAGCTGTTTTTT.

CDR3 loop: CASSRLAGGTTDTQYF. CDR3 in DNA: TGTGCCAGCAGCCGACTAGCGGGGGGAACTACAGATACGCAGTATTTT. The chain links TRBV5-4 to TRBJ2-3; 13 bases line up with TRBD2. CDR1 SGHNT and CDR2 YYREEE come from the germline V gene (reference sequence). CDR3 length equals 16 residues. V gave up 4 bases and J gave up 3 bases; unmatched junction bases: 5. The whole variable domain, remainder taken from reference TRBV5-4 and TRBJ2-3, is ETGVTQSPTHLIKTRGQQVTLRCSSQSGHNTVSWYQQALGQGPQFIFQYYREEENGRGNFPPRFSGLQFPNYSSELNVNALELDDSALYLCASSRLAGGTTDTQYFGPGTRLTVL.

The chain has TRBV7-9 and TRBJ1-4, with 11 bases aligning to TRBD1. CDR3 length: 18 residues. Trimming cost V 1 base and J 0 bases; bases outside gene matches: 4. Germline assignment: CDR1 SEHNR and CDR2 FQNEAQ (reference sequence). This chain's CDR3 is CASSLGTGGYPTNEKLFF. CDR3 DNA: TGTGCCAGCAGCTTAGGGACAGGGGGCTACCCAACTAATGAAAAACTGTTTTTT.

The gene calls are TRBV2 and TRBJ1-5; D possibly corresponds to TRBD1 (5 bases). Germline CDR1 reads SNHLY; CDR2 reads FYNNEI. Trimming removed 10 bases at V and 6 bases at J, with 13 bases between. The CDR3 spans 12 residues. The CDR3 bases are TGTGCCACAAGACAGTCCGGTCAGCCCCAGCATTTT. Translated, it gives CATRQSGQPQHF.

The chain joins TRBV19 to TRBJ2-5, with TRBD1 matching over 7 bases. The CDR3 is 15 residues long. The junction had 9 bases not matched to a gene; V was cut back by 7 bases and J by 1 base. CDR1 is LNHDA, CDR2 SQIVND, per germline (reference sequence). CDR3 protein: CASTRSGQVQETQYF. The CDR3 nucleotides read TGTGCCAGTACCAGATCCGGACAGGTCCAAGAGACCCAGTACTTC.

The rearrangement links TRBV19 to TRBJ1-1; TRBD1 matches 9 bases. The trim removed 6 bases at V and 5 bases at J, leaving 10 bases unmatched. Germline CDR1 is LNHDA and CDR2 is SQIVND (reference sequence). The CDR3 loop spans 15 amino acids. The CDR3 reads CASSRQGGLYTEAFF. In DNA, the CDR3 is TGTGCCAGTAGCCGACAGGGGGGTCTATATACTGAAGCTTTCTTT.

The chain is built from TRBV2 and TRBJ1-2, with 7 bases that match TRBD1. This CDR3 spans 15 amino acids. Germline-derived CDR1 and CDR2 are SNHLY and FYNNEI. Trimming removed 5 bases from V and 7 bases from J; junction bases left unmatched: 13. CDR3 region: CASSTTGFGGSGYTF. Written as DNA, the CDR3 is TGTGCCAGCAGTACGACAGGGTTCGGAGGATCTGGCTACACCTTC.

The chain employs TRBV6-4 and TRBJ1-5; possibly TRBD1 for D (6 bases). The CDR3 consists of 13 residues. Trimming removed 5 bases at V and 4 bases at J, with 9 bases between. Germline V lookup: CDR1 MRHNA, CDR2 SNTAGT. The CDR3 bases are TGTGCCAGCAGTCCCGACAGGAATCAGCCCCAGCATTTT. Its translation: CASSPDRNQPQHF.

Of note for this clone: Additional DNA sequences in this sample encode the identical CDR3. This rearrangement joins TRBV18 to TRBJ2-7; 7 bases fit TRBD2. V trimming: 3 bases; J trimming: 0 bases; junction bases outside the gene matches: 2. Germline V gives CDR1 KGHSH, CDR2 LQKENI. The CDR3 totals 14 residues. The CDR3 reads CASSPGGSSYEQYF. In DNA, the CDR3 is TGTGCCAGCTCACCGGGAGGGAGCTCCTACGAGCAGTACTTC.

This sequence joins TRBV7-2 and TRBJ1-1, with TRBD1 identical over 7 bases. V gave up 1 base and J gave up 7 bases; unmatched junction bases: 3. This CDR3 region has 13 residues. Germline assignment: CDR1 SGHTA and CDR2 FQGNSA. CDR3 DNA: TGTGCCAGCAGCTTAGGTCAGGGGGTTGAAGCTTTCTTT. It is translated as CASSLGQGVEAFF.

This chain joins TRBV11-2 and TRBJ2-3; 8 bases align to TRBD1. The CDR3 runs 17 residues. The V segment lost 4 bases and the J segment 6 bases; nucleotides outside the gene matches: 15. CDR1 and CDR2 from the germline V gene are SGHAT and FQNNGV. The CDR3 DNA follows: TGTGCCAGCAGCTCCCATCCCCCGACAGGGGTTTTGGATACGCAGTATTTT. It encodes CASSSHPPTGVLDTQYF.

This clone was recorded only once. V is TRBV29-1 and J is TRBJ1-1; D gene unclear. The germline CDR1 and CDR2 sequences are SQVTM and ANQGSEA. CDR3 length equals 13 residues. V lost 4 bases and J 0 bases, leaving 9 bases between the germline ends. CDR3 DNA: TGCAGCGTTGTTCGGGAACTGAACACTGAAGCTTTCTTT. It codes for CSVVRELNTEAFF.

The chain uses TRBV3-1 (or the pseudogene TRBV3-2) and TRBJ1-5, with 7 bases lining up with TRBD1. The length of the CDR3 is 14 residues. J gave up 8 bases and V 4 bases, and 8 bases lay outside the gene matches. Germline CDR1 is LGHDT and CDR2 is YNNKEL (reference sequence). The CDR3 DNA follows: TGTGCCAGCAGCCGCAGACAGGGAACGGAGCCCCAGCATTTT. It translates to CASSRRQGTEPQHF.

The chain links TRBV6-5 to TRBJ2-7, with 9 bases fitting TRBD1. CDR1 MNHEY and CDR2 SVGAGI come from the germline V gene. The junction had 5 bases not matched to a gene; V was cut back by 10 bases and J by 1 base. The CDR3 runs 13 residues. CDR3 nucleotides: TGTGCCATTAACAGGGGGCTTTCCTACGAGCAGTACTTC. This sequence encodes CAINRGLSYEQYF.

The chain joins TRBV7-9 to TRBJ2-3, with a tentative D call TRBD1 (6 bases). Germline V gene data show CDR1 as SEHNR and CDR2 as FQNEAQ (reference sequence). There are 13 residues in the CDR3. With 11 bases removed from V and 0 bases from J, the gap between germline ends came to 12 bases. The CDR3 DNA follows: TGTGCCGCAGGGGACACTAGCACAGATACGCAGTATTTT. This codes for CAAGDTSTDTQYF.

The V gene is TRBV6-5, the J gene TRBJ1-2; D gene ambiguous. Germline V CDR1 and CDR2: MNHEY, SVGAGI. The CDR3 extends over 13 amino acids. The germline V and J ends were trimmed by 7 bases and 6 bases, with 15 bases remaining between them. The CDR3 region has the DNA TGTGCCAGCAATGGACGGGGAGAAAATGGCTACACCTTC. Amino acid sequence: CASNGRGENGYTF.

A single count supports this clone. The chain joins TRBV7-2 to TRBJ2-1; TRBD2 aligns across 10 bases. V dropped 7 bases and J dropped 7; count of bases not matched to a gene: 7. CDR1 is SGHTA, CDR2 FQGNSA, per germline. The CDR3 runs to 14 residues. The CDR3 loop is CASTSSGGGNEQFF. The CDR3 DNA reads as TGTGCCAGCACCTCAAGCGGGGGGGGGAATGAGCAGTTCTTC.

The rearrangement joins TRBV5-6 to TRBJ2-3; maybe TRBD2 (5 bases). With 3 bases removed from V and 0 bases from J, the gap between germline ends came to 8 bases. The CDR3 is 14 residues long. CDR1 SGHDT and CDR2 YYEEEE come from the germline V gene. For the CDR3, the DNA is TGTGCCAGCAGCTCCGGGATTAGCACAGATACGCAGTATTTT. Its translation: CASSSGISTDTQYF.

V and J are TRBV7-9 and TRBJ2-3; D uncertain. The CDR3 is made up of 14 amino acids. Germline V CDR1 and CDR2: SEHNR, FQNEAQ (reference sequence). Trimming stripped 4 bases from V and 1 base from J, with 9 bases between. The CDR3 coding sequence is TGTGCCAGCAGCTATGACTTTGGCACAGATACGCAGTATTTT. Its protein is CASSYDFGTDTQYF.